This entry features one TCR beta chain sequence. What it recognizes is unknown. This sample was included in a study of OX40 agonist ivuxolimab in advanced cancers. Study in general: It was ivuxolimab, an agonistic anti-OX40 (CD134) antibody, that patients were treated with.

Measured with immunoSEQ multiplex PCR; TCRdb has only the in-frame clones, and not every one. The sample includes around 19,000 clones, around 82% seen only once; the top ten take roughly 14%. V lost 0 bases and J lost 7; bases outside the gene matches: 9. The CDR3 loop spans 16 amino acids. Germline V gene data show CDR1 as SGHRS and CDR2 as YFSETQ. Study-wide results and limits: Low normalized T-cell clonal expansion was additionally recorded for some nonresponders.

With autoimmune disease history or systemic immunosuppression, patients were excluded. This chain joins TRBV5-1 and TRBJ1-4, with 7 positions matching TRBD1. The sequencing here drew on CD4+ or CD8+ T cells sorted from blood, taken in a trial of the OX40 agonist ivuxolimab. The sequence came from an adult with an advanced solid tumor such as melanoma, head and neck, liver or kidney cancer. As DNA, the CDR3 is TGCGCCAGCAGCTTGGCCGGAGGGGGCTTGGGTGAAAAACTGTTTTTT. Amino acid sequence: CASSLAGGGLGEKLFF.